The rows below give T cell receptor beta chains drawn from one sample of a study of radiotherapy plus CTLA-4 blockade in lung cancer. Using immunoSEQ multiplex PCR, the repertoire was profiled, and TCRdb retains in-frame clones only, with some absent. The table includes roughly 86,000 clones, less than 90% detected once. Sequencing used peripheral blood, obtained from a patient treated with radiotherapy plus ipilimumab. These receptor sequences come from a human donor with non-small cell lung cancer who had stable disease on radiotherapy plus ipilimumab. Each CDR3 is given with its conserved first and last residue. A D gene is named only where the DNA matches it firmly. Size values are once, few and many counts, or a class for expanded clones, and some rows have none.

d_gene	abundance	v_gene	j_gene	CDR3aa	CDR3nt
-	-	TRBV5-1	TRBJ2-7	CASLEGTLSYEQYF	TGCGCCAGCCTTGAGGGGACATTATCCTACGAGCAGTACTTC
TRBD2	-	TRBV19	TRBJ2-2	CASTRRAGEYTGELFF	TGTGCCAGTACCCGGAGGGCGGGGGAATACACCGGGGAGCTGTTTTTT
-	-	TRBV6-5	TRBJ2-1	CASSLPPSPYNEQFF	TGTGCCAGCAGCCTGCCCCCCTCACCCTACAATGAGCAGTTCTTC
TRBD2	-	TRBV6-1	TRBJ2-7	CASSPTSGPYEQYF	TGTGCCAGCAGTCCGACTAGCGGACCCTACGAGCAGTACTTC
-	once	TRBV27	TRBJ2-3	CASIVGDTQYF	TGTGCCAGCATCGTGGGGGATACGCAGTATTTT
TRBD1	-	TRBV5-4	TRBJ1-6	CASSSPGQGFTNSPLHF	TGTGCCAGCAGCTCGCCGGGACAGGGCTTTACTAATTCACCCCTCCACTTT
-	-	TRBV20-1	TRBJ2-7	CSVLGTYEQYF	TGCAGTGTGCTAGGTACCTACGAGCAGTACTTC
-	once	TRBV5-1	TRBJ2-7	CASSLVSAYEQYF	TGCGCCAGCAGCCTCGTCAGTGCCTACGAGCAGTACTTC
-	-	TRBV9	TRBJ1-2	CASSEGPHYGYTF	TGTGCCAGCAGCGAAGGCCCTCATTATGGCTACACCTTC
-	few	TRBV7-8	TRBJ1-1	CASSTSQVLNTEAFF	TGTGCCAGCAGCACCTCACAGGTTTTGAACACTGAAGCTTTCTTT
-	-	TRBV7-8	TRBJ1-2	CASTPSNYGYTF	TGTGCCAGCACCCCTTCTAACTATGGCTACACCTTC
-	-	TRBV6-5	TRBJ1-1	CASSPDRRNTEAFF	TGTGCCAGCAGTCCCGACAGGCGGAACACTGAAGCTTTCTTT
-	few	TRBV19	TRBJ1-5	CASSIVESNQPQHF	TGTGCCAGTAGTATAGTAGAAAGCAATCAGCCCCAGCATTTT
TRBD1	-	TRBV29-1	TRBJ2-2	CSVGQGWGTGELFF	TGCAGCGTTGGACAGGGTTGGGGCACCGGGGAGCTGTTTTTT
-	-	TRBV28	TRBJ2-2	CATAPPLGLATGELFF	TGTGCCACCGCACCACCACTAGGGCTAGCGACCGGGGAGCTGTTTTTT
TRBD2	-	TRBV11-2	TRBJ2-6	CASSLAGGNVLTF	TGTGCCAGCAGCTTAGCGGGGGGAAACGTCCTGACTTTC
-	-	TRBV9	TRBJ2-3	CASSVGTDLSTDTQYF	TGTGCCAGCAGCGTAGGGACAGACCTTAGCACAGATACGCAGTATTTT
TRBD2	-	TRBV7-9	TRBJ2-1	CASSLMTSGRDYEQFF	TGTGCCAGCAGCCTGATGACTAGCGGGAGAGATTATGAGCAGTTCTTC
-	-	TRBV30	TRBJ2-1	CAWRVGGASYNEQFF	TGTGCCTGGAGGGTAGGGGGGGCCTCCTACAATGAGCAGTTCTTC
-	-	TRBV6-1	TRBJ2-7	CASSANPTYEQYF	TGTGCCAGCAGTGCCAACCCGACCTACGAGCAGTACTTC
TRBD1	few	TRBV2	TRBJ1-2	CASSQGAERRGYTF	TGTGCCAGCAGCCAGGGGGCGGAAAGACGTGGCTACACCTTC
TRBD2	-	TRBV29-1	TRBJ2-7	CSVESVGGSGSYEQYF	TGCAGCGTTGAGAGCGTCGGCGGTAGCGGGTCGTACGAGCAGTACTTC
TRBD1	-	TRBV2	TRBJ1-6	CATAGGSSYNSPLHF	TGTGCCACAGCAGGGGGAAGCTCCTATAATTCACCCCTCCACTTT
-	-	TRBV9	TRBJ2-3	CASNSNTDTQYF	TGTGCCAGCAACTCTAACACAGATACGCAGTATTTT
-	-	TRBV7-2	TRBJ2-1	CASNPDGYNEQFF	TGTGCCAGCAACCCGGACGGATACAATGAGCAGTTCTTC
TRBD2	-	TRBV6-5	TRBJ2-1	CASSYRAGGPNEQFF	TGTGCCAGCAGTTACCGAGCGGGGGGGCCCAATGAGCAGTTCTTC
-	-	TRBV7-3	TRBJ1-1	CASSLTARAEAFF	TGTGCCAGCAGCTTAACGGCGCGGGCTGAAGCTTTCTTT
-	few	TRBV18	TRBJ2-7	CASSPQGGKEQYF	TGTGCCAGTTCCCCACAGGGAGGCAAAGAGCAGTACTTC
-	-	TRBV6-4	TRBJ1-1	CASSATENTEAFF	TGTGCCAGCAGCGCCACAGAGAACACTGAAGCTTTCTTT
-	few	TRBV28	TRBJ1-6	CASSPDRINSPLHF	TGTGCCAGCAGCCCCGACAGGATCAATTCACCCCTCCACTTT
-	-	TRBV6-1	TRBJ2-7	CASSAAVSSYEQYF	TGTGCCAGCAGTGCTGCAGTTAGCTCCTACGAGCAGTACTTC
-	-	TRBV13	TRBJ2-5	CASSPRGETQYF	TGTGCCAGCAGCCCTAGGGGGGAGACCCAGTACTTC
TRBD1	-	TRBV6-5	TRBJ1-5	CASSGNRGNQPQHF	TGTGCCAGCAGTGGTAACAGGGGGAATCAGCCCCAGCATTTT
-	few	TRBV7-8	TRBJ2-2	CASSLIVETGELFF	TGTGCCAGCAGCTTAATTGTAGAAACCGGGGAGCTGTTTTTT
-	once	TRBV5-1	TRBJ1-1	CASSLAGTPQGAFF	TGCGCCAGCAGCTTGGCCGGGACTCCCCAAGGCGCTTTCTTT
TRBD1	-	TRBV9	TRBJ2-5	CASSVGTQGWETQYF	TGTGCCAGCAGCGTTGGGACACAGGGGTGGGAGACCCAGTACTTC
-	once	TRBV7-6	TRBJ2-7	CASSLGAGEYEQYF	TGTGCCAGCAGCTTAGGGGCAGGGGAATACGAGCAGTACTTC
-	-	TRBV6-1	TRBJ2-7	CASRGANEQYF	TGTGCCAGCCGGGGGGCCAACGAGCAGTACTTC
TRBD1	-	TRBV6-4	TRBJ1-5	CASSPTGGNQPQHF	TGTGCCAGCAGCCCCACAGGGGGCAATCAGCCCCAGCATTTT
-	-	TRBV21-1	TRBJ1-5	CASSKDNQPQHF	TGTGCCAGCAGCAAAGACAATCAGCCCCAGCATTTT
-	-	TRBV11-1	TRBJ1-1	CASSLAAGPNTEAFF	TGTGCCAGCAGCTTAGCGGCAGGTCCGAACACTGAAGCTTTCTTT
TRBD2	-	TRBV5-1	TRBJ2-3	CASSLGASGAPTDTQYF	TGCGCCAGCAGCTTGGGCGCTAGCGGGGCCCCCACAGATACGCAGTATTTT